The TCR beta chain described here comes from a study of molecular identifiers for immune sequencing clone quantification (dated by TCRdb to between 2018 and 2020). About the study as a whole: For a replicate experiment, RNA from around 20,000 or 100,000 naive CD8 T cells was divided into five aliquots, of which four were sequenced. This methods study benchmarked molecular-identifier clustering-based TCR repertoire sequencing (MIDCIRS) and TCR RNA copy counting, using CD8 T cells to do so. Points the paper makes about the study in general: Naive libraries contained spiked-in Jurkat TCR RNA (more than nine copies' worth), which is not part of the donor repertoire. Highly expanded clone sizes could be underestimated if identical TCR molecules share a barcode. In CMV-specific effector cells, over 99% of molecules were held by clones above 20 RNA copies, whereas under 1% of molecules were held by such clones in naive cells. Spiked-in Jurkat TCR RNA equal to a single cell's worth was reported to be detectable even within one million naive CD8 T cells. Modeling estimated about three recovered TCR RNA copies per cell, compared with about 9.8 by digital PCR, which implies about 30% capture efficiency. When barcode sub-clustering was left out, chimeric consensus sequences inflated TCR diversity, with chimeras reaching as high as 47%.

Libraries of naive CD8 T cells were generated from roughly 21,000 to 960,000 sorted cells, with 10%, 30% or 50% of the purified RNA used. On a BD FACSAria II, naive CD8 T cells were FACS-sorted as CD8+CD4-CCR7+CD45RA+ and collected into RLT Plus buffer. To test detection sensitivity, Jurkat RNA equal to ten TCR copies was added to samples of about 17,000-1,100,000 naive CD8 T cells. Enrichment of CD8 T cells was performed with RosetteSep CD8+ T Cell Enrichment Cocktail and Ficoll-Paque, after which ACK red cell lysis was carried out. From V the trimming removes 5 bases and from J it removes 4 bases, while the gene matches leave 10 bases of the junction unaccounted for. The CDR3 spans 17 residues, from the cysteine through the phenylalanine. The kept DNA is CDR3 alone, 51 bases in frame from the first base. In its sample, this clonotype was seen a few times. Its antigen is unknown. The sample holds no much larger clone one base away, and base qualities are not on file.

The library was made by PCR. Sequencing was carried out with a NextSeq 500. Bulk TCR libraries were prepared as previously described, using TCR primers listed in Table S5. Purification of total RNA was performed with the Qiagen AllPrep DNA/RNA kit. Before analysis, reads from multiple sequencing runs of the same library were pooled. On the authors' methods: Reads were retained only if the reads had an exact TCR constant sequence, and the retained reads were trimmed to 150 nt and grouped according to their 12-nt molecular barcodes. Reads in each barcode group were sub-clustered using a 15% Levenshtein threshold, and a quality-weighted consensus sequence was built for each RNA molecule. Non-functional sequences were filtered out, along with any lower-count sequence sitting one edit away from another sequence. Based on a fit of two negative binomial distributions, barcode sub-clusters having less than 20% of the maximum read count were discarded. TCRdb took the public reads, trimmed them with fastp at Q25, ran MiXCR for clone calling and kept in-frame beta chains. Each CDR3 protein gets just one entry, which takes the most common genes and DNA from the rows behind it. TCRdb's processing, not the authors', yielded these V and J calls. The sample contains more than 550,000 distinct CDR3 sequences, 25% of them found a single time. 0.7% to 0.95% of the sample belongs to the ten largest clones.

What was sequenced was naive CD8+ T cells from blood, with Jurkat cell RNA spiked in. In light of the paper, this sample's cell subset or site label describes: FACS-sorted CD8+CD4-CCR7+CD45RA+ naive T cells. Recombination connected TRBV12-3 or TRBV12-4 to TRBJ2-6; 8 bases in the junction line up with TRBD1. The TCR sequence derives from a human donor in good health. Some libraries in this study had Jurkat cell RNA spiked in. The CDR3 protein: CASSRGQGRTGANVLTF. The sequence in DNA is TGTGCCAGCAGTCGAGGACAGGGACGTACGGGGGCCAACGTCCTGACTTTC.